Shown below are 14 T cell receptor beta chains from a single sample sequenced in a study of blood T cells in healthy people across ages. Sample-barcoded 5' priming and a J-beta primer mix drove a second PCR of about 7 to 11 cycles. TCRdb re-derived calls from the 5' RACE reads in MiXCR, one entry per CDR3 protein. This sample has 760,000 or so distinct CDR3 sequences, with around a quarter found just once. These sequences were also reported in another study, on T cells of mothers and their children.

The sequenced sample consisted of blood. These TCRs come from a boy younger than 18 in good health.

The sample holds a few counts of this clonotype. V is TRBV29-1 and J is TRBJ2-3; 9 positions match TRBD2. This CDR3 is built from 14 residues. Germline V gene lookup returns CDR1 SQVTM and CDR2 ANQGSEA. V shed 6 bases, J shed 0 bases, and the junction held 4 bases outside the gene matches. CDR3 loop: CSVAGGQSTDTQYF. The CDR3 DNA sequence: TGCAGCGTCGCGGGGGGGCAAAGCACAGATACGCAGTATTTT.

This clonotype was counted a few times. CDR3 sequence reads: CASSPISTDTQYF. CDR3 DNA sequence: TGCGCCAGCAGCCCCATCAGCACAGATACGCAGTATTTT. J is TRBJ2-3 and V is TRBV5-1; D gene ambiguous. The germline V gene encodes CDR1 SGHRS and CDR2 YFSETQ. Trimming removed 4 bases from V and 0 bases from J, with 6 bases in between. The CDR3 is 13 amino acids.

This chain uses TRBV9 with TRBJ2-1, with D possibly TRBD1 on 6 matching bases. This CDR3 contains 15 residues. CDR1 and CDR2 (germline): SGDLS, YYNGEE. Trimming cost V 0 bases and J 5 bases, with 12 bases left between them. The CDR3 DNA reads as TGTGCCAGCAGCGTAGTTACAGGGATGGACAATGAGCAGTTCTTC. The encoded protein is CASSVVTGMDNEQFF.

CDR3 region: CASSQDQTGGRNTEAFF. Written as DNA, the CDR3 is TGCGCCAGCAGCCAAGATCAAACAGGGGGAAGGAACACTGAAGCTTTCTTT. The gene calls are TRBV4-3 and TRBJ1-1, with 8 positions matching TRBD1. CDR3 length: 17 amino acids. CDR1 and CDR2 from the germline V gene are LGHNA and YSLEER. The junction had 7 bases not matched to a gene; V was cut back by 0 bases and J by 1 base.

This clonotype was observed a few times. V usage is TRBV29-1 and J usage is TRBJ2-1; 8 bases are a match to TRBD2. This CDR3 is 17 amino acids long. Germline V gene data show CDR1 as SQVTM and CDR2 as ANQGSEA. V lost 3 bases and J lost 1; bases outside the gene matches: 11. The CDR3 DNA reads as TGCAGCGTTGAGGGTAGCGGGGCGCAGGGATCCTACAATGAGCAGTTCTTC. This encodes CSVEGSGAQGSYNEQFF.

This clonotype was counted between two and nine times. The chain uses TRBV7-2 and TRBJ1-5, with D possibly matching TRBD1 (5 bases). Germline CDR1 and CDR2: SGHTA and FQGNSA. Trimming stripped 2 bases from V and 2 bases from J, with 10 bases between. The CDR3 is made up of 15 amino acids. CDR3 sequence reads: CASSLIRGGNQPQHF. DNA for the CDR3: TGTGCCAGCAGCTTAATCCGAGGGGGCAATCAGCCCCAGCATTTT.

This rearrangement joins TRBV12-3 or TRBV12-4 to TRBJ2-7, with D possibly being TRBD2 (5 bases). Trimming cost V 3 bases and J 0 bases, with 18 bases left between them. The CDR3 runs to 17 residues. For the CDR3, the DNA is TGTGCCAGCAGTTTTCCTCTTGGGAGTCACCCCTCCTACGAGCAGTACTTC. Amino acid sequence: CASSFPLGSHPSYEQYF.

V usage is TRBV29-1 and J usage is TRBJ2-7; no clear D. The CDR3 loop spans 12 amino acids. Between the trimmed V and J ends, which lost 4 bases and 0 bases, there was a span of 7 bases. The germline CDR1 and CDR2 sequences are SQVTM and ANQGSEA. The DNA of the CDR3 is TGCAGCGTTGCACAGTCCTCCTACGAGCAGTACTTC. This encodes CSVAQSSYEQYF.

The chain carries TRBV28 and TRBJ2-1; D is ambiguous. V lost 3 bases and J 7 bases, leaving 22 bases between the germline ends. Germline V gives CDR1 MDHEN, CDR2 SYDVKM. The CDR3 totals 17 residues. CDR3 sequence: CASSFSSTGPSFNEQFF. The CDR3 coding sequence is TGTGCCAGCAGTTTCTCTAGTACCGGGCCCAGCTTTAATGAGCAGTTCTTC.

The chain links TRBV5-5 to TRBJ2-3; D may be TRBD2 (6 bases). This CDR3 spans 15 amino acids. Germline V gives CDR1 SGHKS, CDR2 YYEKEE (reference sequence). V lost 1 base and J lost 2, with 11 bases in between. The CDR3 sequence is CASSLRGSPTDTQYF. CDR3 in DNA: TGTGCCAGCAGCTTGCGGGGGTCCCCCACAGATACGCAGTATTTT.

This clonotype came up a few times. The chain's CDR3 is CATSDRGQGNQPQHF. CDR3 DNA: TGTGCCACCAGTGATCGAGGACAGGGGAATCAGCCCCAGCATTTT. This chain joins TRBV24-1 and TRBJ1-5; 9 bases align to TRBD1. The CDR3 is made up of 15 amino acids. CDR1 is KGHDR, CDR2 SFDVKD, per germline. V shed 3 bases and J 4 bases; nucleotides not matched to a gene: 3.

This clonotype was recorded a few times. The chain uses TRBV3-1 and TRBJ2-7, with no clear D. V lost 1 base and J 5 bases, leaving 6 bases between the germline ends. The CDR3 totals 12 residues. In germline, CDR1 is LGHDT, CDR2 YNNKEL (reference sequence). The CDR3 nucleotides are TGTGCCAGCAGCCAAGCATCCCACGAGCAGTACTTC. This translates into CASSQASHEQYF.

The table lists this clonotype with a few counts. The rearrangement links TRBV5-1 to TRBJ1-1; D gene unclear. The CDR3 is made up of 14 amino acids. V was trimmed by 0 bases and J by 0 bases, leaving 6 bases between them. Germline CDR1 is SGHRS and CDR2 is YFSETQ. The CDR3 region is CASSLGFMNTEAFF. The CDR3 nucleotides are TGCGCCAGCAGCTTGGGGTTCATGAACACTGAAGCTTTCTTT.

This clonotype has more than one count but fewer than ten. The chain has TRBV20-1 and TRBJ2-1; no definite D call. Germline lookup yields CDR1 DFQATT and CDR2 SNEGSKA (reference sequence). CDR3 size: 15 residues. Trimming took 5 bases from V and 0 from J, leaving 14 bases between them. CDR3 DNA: TGCAGTGCTCCGGGCCCCCTGGACTCCTACAATGAGCAGTTCTTC. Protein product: CSAPGPLDSYNEQFF.